This T cell receptor (beta chain) was observed in a study of blood T cell repertoires in COVID-19. Across the study: The United States, Italy and Spain supplied acute and convalescent COVID-19 samples. Sources were T cells, B-cell-depleted T cells, or PBMCs; the material itself was cDNA or gDNA.

Germline V gives CDR1 SGHDT, CDR2 YYEEEE. The germline V and J ends were trimmed by 2 bases and 1 base, with 6 bases remaining between them. This CDR3 contains 14 residues. Original handling: By means of reference gene primer amplification, nucleated cell counts were estimated. Using immunoSEQ multiplex PCR, the repertoire was profiled, and TCRdb retains in-frame clones only, with some absent. Clone size and V and J calls were adopted from that table, with D and trimming inferred from the DNA. This table holds about 150,000 clones, approximately 88% found once. This chain uses TRBV5-6 with TRBJ2-2; D remains unclear. This TCR was recovered from a man aged 18 to 30 with active or convalescent COVID-19. The sequenced material came from peripheral blood. The CDR3 nucleotides are TGTGCCAGCAGCTTTTTCAGGAACACCGGGGAGCTGTTTTTT. Its protein is CASSFFRNTGELFF.